This TCR beta chain stems from a study of CD8 T cells in Susac syndrome. Reverse transcription of about 0.5 to 1 ug RNA was carried out with random hexamers. One entry per CDR3 protein results from TCRdb running MiXCR on the immunoSEQ multiplex PCR reads. The data show about 200,000 distinct CDR3 sequences, 80% to 95% seen once. Germline V gene sequence: CDR1 MNHEY, CDR2 SVGAGI. The CDR3 spans 14 residues. The junction had 3 bases not matched to a gene; V was cut back by 2 bases and J by 2 bases. Sequencing input: CD8+ T cells from PBMCs. The chain recombines TRBV6-5 with TRBJ2-7; 7 bases are shared with TRBD2. This clonotype originated in a human donor with multiple sclerosis. DNA for the CDR3: TGTGCCAGCAGTTACACCGGGACTACCTACGAGCAGTACTTC. Amino acids: CASSYTGTTYEQYF.